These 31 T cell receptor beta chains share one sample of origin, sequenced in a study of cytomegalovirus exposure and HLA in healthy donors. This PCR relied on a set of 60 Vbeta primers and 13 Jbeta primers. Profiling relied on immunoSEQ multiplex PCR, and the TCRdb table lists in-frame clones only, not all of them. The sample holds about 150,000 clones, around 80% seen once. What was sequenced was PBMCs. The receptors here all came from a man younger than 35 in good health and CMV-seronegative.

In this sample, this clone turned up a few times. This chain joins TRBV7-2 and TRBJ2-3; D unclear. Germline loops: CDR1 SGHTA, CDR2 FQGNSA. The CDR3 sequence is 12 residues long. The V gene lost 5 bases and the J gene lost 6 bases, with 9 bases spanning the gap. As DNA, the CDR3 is TGTGCCAGCAGCCCCCGGCGGGATACGCAGTATTTT. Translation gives CASSPRRDTQYF.

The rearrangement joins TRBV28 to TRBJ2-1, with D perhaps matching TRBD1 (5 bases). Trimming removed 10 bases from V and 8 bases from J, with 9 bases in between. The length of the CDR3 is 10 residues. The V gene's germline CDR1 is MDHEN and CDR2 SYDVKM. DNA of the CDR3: TGTGCCACCCAGGGTGATGAGCAGTTCTTC. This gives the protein CATQGDEQFF.

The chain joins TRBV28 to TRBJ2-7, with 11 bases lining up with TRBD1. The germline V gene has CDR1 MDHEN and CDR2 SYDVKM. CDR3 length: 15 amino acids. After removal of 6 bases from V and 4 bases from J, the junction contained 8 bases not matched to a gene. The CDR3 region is CASRQGQGVRYEQYF. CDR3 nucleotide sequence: TGTGCCAGCAGGCAGGGACAGGGGGTAAGATACGAGCAGTACTTC.

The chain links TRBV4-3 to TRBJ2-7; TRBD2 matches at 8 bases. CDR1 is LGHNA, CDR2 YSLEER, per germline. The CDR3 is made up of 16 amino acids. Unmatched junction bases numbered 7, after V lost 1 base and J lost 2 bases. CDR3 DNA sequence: TGCGCCAGCAGCCAAGGGGTAACTAGCGGACCCTACGAGCAGTACTTC. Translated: CASSQGVTSGPYEQYF.

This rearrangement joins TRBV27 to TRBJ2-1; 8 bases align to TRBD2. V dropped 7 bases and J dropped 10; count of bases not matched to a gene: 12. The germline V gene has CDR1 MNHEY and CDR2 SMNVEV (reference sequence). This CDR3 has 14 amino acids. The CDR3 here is CASTPSGSRPEQFF. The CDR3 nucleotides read TGTGCCAGCACCCCCAGCGGGAGCCGACCCGAGCAGTTCTTC.

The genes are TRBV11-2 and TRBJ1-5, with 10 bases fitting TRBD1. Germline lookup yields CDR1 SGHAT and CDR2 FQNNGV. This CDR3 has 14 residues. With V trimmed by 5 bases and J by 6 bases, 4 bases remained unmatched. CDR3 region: CASSQTGGGQPQHF. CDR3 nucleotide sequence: TGTGCCAGCAGCCAGACAGGGGGCGGTCAGCCCCAGCATTTT.

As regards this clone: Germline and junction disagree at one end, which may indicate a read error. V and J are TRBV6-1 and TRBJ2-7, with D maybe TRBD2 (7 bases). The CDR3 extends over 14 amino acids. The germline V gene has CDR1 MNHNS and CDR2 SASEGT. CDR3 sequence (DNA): TGTGCCAGCATCATCGGGGGGCCCTCCCACGAGCAGTACTTC. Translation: CASIIGGPSHEQYF.

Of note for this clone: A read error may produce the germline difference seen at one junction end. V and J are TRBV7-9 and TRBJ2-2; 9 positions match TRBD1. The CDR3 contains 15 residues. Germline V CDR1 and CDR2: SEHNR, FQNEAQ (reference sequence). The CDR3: CSSSSDRGGTGELFF. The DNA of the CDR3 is TGTTCCAGCAGCTCGGACAGGGGAGGGACCGGGGAGCTGTTTTTT.

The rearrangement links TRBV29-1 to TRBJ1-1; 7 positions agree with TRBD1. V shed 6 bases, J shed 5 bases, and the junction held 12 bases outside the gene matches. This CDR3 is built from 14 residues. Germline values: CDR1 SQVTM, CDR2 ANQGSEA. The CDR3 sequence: CSVPTTGRSTEAFF. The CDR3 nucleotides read TGCAGCGTCCCCACGACAGGGCGTTCAACTGAAGCTTTCTTT.

CDR3 residues: CASGTGNSGGNTIYF. The CDR3 nucleotides read TGTGCTAGTGGCACAGGGAATTCGGGCGGAAACACCATATATTTT. The rearrangement links TRBV12-5 to TRBJ1-3, with D tentatively TRBD1 (6 bases). The CDR3 length is 15 residues. V lost 6 bases, J lost 4 bases, and 16 bases lay in between. Per the germline V gene, CDR1 is LGHNT and CDR2 is FRNRAP.

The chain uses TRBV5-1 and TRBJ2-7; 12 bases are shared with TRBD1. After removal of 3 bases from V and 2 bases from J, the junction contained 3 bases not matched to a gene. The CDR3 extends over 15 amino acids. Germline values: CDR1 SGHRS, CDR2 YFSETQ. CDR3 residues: CASSSGQGATYEQYF. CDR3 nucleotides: TGCGCCAGCAGCTCGGGACAGGGGGCTACCTACGAGCAGTACTTC.

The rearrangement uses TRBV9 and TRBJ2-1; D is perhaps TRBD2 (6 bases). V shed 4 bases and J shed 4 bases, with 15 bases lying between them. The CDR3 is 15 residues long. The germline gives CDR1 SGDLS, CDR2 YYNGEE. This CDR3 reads CASSPGGAGYNEQFF. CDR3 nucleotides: TGTGCCAGCAGCCCCGGAGGGGCGGGTTACAATGAGCAGTTCTTC.

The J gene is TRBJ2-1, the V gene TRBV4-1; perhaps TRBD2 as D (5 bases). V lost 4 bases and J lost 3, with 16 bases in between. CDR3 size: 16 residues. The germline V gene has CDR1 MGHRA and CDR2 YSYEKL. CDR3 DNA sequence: TGCGCCAGCAGCCGAGACCCCGGGAACGTCTACAATGAGCAGTTCTTC. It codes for CASSRDPGNVYNEQFF.

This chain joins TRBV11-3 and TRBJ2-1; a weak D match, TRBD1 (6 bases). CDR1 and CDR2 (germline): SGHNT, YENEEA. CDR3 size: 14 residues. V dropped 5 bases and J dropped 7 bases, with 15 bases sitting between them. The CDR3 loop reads CASSPRGVGNEQFF. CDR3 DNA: TGTGCCAGCAGCCCCAGGGGAGTTGGGAATGAGCAGTTCTTC.

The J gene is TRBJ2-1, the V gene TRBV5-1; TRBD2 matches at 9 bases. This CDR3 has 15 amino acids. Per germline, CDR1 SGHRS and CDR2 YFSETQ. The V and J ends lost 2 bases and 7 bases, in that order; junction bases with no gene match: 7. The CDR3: CASSFSGRKGNEQFF. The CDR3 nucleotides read TGCGCCAGCAGCTTCAGCGGGAGGAAGGGGAATGAGCAGTTCTTC.

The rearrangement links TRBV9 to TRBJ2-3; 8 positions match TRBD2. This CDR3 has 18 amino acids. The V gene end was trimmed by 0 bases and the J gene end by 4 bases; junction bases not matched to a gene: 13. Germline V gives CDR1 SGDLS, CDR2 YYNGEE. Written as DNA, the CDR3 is TGTGCCAGCAGCGTAGCCCCCCGGGGGGGTGGGAGCGCAGATACGCAGTATTTT. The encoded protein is CASSVAPRGGGSADTQYF.

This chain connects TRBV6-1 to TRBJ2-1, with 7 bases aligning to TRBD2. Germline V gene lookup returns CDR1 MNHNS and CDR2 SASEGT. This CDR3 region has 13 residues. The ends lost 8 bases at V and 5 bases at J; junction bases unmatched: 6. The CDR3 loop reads CASFSGFHNEQFF. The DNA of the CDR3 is TGTGCCAGCTTTAGCGGGTTTCACAATGAGCAGTTCTTC.

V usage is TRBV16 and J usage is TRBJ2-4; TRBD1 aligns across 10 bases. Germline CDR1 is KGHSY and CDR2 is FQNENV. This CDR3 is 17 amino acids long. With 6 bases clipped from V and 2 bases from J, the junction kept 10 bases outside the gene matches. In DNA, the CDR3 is TGTGCCAGCAGAACAAAGACAGGGGGCTGGTCCAAAAACATTCAGTACTTC. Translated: CASRTKTGGWSKNIQYF.

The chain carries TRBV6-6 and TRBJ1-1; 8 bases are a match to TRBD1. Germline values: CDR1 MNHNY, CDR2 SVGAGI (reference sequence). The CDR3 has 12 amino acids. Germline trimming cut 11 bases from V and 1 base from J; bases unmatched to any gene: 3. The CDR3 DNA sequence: TGTGCCGCCGGGACAGGGAACACTGAAGCTTTCTTT. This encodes CAAGTGNTEAFF.

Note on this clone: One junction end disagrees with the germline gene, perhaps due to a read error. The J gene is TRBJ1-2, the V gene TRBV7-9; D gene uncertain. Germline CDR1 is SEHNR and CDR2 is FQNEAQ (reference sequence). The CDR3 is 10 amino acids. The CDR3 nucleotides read TGTTCCAGCAGTTTATTTCTCCCGGGCTTC. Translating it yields CSSSLFLPGF.

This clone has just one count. The CDR3 nucleotides read TGTGCCAGCAGCTTAGGCCGCGCTAGGACCGCCGGGGAGTTCTTC. Amino acid sequence: CASSLGRARTAGEFF. This chain uses TRBV7-9 with TRBJ2-1; a weak D match, TRBD2 (5 bases). This CDR3 region has 15 residues. CDR1 and CDR2 from the germline V gene are SEHNR and FQNEAQ (reference sequence). Between the trimmed V and J ends, which lost 1 base and 14 bases, there was a span of 21 bases. The full variable domain, completed using reference TRBV7-9 and TRBJ2-1, is DTGVSQNPRHKITKRGQNVTFRCDPISEHNRLYWYRQTLGQGPEFLTYFQNEAQLEKSRLLSDRFSAERPKGSFSTLEIQRTEQGDSAMYLCASSLGRARTAGEFFGPGTRLTVL.

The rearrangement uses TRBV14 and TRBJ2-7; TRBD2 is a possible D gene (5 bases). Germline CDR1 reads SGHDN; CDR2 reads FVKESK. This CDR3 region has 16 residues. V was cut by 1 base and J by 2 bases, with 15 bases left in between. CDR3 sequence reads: CASSQGSSSDPYEQYF. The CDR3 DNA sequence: TGTGCCAGCAGCCAAGGTTCAAGTAGCGACCCCTACGAGCAGTACTTC. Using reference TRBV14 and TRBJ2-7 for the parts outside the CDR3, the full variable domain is EAGVTQFPSHSVIEKGQTVTLRCDPISGHDNLYWYRRVMGKEIKFLLHFVKESKQDESGMPNNRFLAERTGGTYSTLKVQPAELEDSGVYFCASSQGSSSDPYEQYFGPGTRLTVT.

The CDR3, as DNA: TGCGCCAGCCTTCGACTAGCACCGAGCCACGAGCAGTACTTC. Its translation is CASLRLAPSHEQYF. The chain is built from TRBV10-2 and TRBJ2-7; 7 nucleotides agree with TRBD2. This CDR3 contains 14 residues. J gave up 5 bases and V 8 bases, and 12 bases lay outside the gene matches. From germline, CDR1 is WSHSY and CDR2 SAAADI.

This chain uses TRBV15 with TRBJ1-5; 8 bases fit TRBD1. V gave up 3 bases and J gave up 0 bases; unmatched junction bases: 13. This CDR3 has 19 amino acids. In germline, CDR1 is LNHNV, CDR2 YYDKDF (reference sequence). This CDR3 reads CATSSQDRGSPYSNQPQHF. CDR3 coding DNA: TGTGCCACCAGCAGTCAAGACAGGGGATCCCCATATAGCAATCAGCCCCAGCATTTT.

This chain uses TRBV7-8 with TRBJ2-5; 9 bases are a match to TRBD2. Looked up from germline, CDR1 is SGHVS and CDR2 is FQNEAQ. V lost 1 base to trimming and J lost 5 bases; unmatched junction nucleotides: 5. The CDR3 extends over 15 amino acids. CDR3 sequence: CASSLVGTSLETQYF. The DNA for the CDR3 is TGTGCCAGCAGCTTAGTAGGGACTAGCTTGGAGACCCAGTACTTC.

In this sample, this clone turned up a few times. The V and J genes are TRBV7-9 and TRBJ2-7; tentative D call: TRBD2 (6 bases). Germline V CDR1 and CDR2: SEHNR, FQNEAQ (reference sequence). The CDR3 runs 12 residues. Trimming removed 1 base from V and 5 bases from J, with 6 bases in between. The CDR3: CASSLGGDEQYF. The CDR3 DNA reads TGTGCCAGCAGCTTAGGGGGGGACGAGCAGTACTTC.

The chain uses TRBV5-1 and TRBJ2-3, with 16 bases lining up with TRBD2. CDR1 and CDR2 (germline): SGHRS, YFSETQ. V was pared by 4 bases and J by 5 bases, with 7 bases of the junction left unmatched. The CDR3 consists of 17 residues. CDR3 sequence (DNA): TGCGCCAGCAGCCCAGGGACTAGCGGGAGGGCCATAGATACGCAGTATTTT. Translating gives CASSPGTSGRAIDTQYF.

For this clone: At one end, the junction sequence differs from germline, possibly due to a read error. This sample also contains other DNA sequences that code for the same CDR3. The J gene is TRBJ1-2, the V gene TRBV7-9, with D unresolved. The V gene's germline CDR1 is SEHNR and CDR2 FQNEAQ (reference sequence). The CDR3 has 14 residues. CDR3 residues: CASSSRNLDYGYTF. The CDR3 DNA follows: TGTGCCAGCAGCTCCAGGAACTTGGACTACGGCTACACCTTC.

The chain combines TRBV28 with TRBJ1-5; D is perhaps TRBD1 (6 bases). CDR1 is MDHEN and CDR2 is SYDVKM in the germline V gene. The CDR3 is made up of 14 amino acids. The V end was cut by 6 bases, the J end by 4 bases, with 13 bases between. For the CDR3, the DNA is TGTGCCAGCAGGGGCGGACAGTCTAATCAGCCCCAGCATTTT. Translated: CASRGGQSNQPQHF.

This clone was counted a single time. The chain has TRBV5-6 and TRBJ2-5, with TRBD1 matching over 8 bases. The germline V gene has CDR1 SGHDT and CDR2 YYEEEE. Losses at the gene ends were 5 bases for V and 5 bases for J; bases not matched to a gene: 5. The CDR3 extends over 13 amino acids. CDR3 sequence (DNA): TGTGCCAGCAGGTCAGGGGGCAGGGAGACCCAGTACTTC. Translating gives CASRSGGRETQYF.

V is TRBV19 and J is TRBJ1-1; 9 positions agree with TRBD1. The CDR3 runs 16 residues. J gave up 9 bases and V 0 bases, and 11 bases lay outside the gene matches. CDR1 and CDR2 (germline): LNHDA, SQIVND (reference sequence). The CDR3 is CASSIDVGQGGYKAFF. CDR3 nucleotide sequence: TGTGCCAGTAGTATAGACGTGGGACAGGGAGGATATAAAGCTTTCTTT.